One sample yielded the 8 T cell receptor beta chains listed below, sequenced in a study of vaccination and CD4 T cells after COVID-19 (dated by TCRdb to between 2021 and 2024). Library prep was done by PCR. These reads were obtained on an Illumina iSeq 100. TCR sequencing of DNA from cultured CD4+ T cells used the Oncomine TCR Beta short-read assay at the Johns Hopkins FTIC core. TCRdb reworked the public reads: Q25 trimming with fastp, MiXCR clone assembly, productive beta chains retained. Every entry covers one CDR3 protein and lists the most common genes and DNA from its rows. The sample table shows about 9,100 distinct CDR3 sequences, and roughly three quarters are seen once. More than 30% of the sample comes from the top ten. The treatment or condition label on this specimen signifies: approximately nine-day PBMC culture with coronavirus spike peptide pools or control peptides (ViraFEST assay).

Their antigens remain unidentified. Material: CD4+ T cells from blood, cultured in vitro. These TCRs come from a human donor who had recovered from COVID-19.

V usage is TRBV6-1 and J usage is TRBJ1-5; D is undetermined. Trimming took 4 bases from V and 7 from J, leaving 14 bases between them. Germline V gives CDR1 MNHNS, CDR2 SASEGT. CDR3 length equals 14 residues. The CDR3 loop reads CASSGPFLGQPQHF. The CDR3 nucleotides are TGTGCCAGCAGTGGACCCTTCCTTGGGCAGCCCCAGCATTTT.

This chain connects TRBV7-9 to TRBJ1-3; 8 bases are shared with TRBD1. V shed 2 bases and J 7 bases; nucleotides not matched to a gene: 7. CDR1 and CDR2 from the germline V gene are SEHNR and FQNEAQ (reference sequence). The CDR3 covers 15 residues. The CDR3 protein is CASSLIGQGQNTIYF. The CDR3, as DNA: TGTGCCAGCAGCTTAATAGGACAGGGACAGAACACCATATATTTT.

This chain links TRBV28 with TRBJ1-5; D possibly corresponds to TRBD1 (5 bases). Germline V CDR1 and CDR2: MDHEN, SYDVKM. The CDR3 extends over 15 amino acids. V lost 6 bases to trimming and J lost 0 bases, with 12 bases between them. The CDR3, as DNA: TGTGCCAGCAGAGCCAGGGACTTTAGCAATCAGCCCCAGCATTTT. Translated: CASRARDFSNQPQHF.

The chain carries TRBV12-5 and TRBJ1-1; possible D gene TRBD1, 5 bases. The V gene lost 1 base and the J gene lost 3 bases, with 9 bases spanning the gap. Germline V gene lookup returns CDR1 LGHNT and CDR2 FRNRAP. The CDR3 consists of 14 residues. This CDR3 is CASGLGQQYTEAFF. CDR3 bases: TGTGCTAGTGGTTTGGGACAGCAGTACACTGAAGCTTTCTTT.

The V call is TRBV6-4, the J call TRBJ1-1; D uncertain. The germline V gene has CDR1 MRHNA and CDR2 SNTAGT. The CDR3 spans 14 residues. Trimming left V 6 bases short and J 4 bases short, with 15 bases between. CDR3 region: CASRVKARGTEAFF. CDR3 bases: TGTGCCAGCAGAGTCAAGGCGCGAGGCACTGAAGCTTTCTTT.

The chain links TRBV20-1 to TRBJ1-6, with TRBD1 matching over 7 bases. This CDR3 has 13 amino acids. Germline CDR1 reads DFQATT; CDR2 reads SNEGSKA (reference sequence). The V gene end was trimmed by 1 base and the J gene end by 16 bases; junction bases not matched to a gene: 10. The CDR3 loop is CSARAQRQGELHF. The DNA for the CDR3 is TGCAGTGCTAGAGCACAGAGGCAGGGGGAACTCCACTTT.

The chain recombines TRBV20-1 with TRBJ1-1; D unclear. Trimming cost V 6 bases and J 5 bases, with 13 bases left between them. The length of the CDR3 is 12 residues. Germline V CDR1 and CDR2: DFQATT, SNEGSKA (reference sequence). CDR3 DNA: TGCAGTGCCGTCCCAGGTGAGACTGAAGCTTTCTTT. Amino acids: CSAVPGETEAFF.

There are a few counts of this clonotype. V and J are TRBV7-9 and TRBJ1-2, with a tentative D call TRBD1 (5 bases). Germline loops: CDR1 SEHNR, CDR2 FQNEAQ (reference sequence). Trimming pared 2 bases from V and 4 bases from J, leaving 14 bases between. The CDR3 totals 15 residues. The CDR3 protein is CASSLPTRATYGYTF. The CDR3 DNA reads as TGTGCCAGCAGCTTACCTACCAGGGCCACCTATGGCTACACCTTC.